This TCR beta chain was identified during a study of blood T cell repertoires in COVID-19. Study-wide context: From the United States, Italy and Spain came samples of acute and convalescent COVID-19.

Here immunoSEQ multiplex PCR was the method, and the copy in TCRdb shows in-frame clones only, minus some. The table includes some 200,000 clones, approximately 80% detected once. The CDR3 loop spans 14 amino acids. The junction had 4 bases not matched to a gene; V was cut back by 2 bases and J by 3 bases. Germline lookup yields CDR1 MNHEY and CDR2 SVGEGT. The clonotype originates from a woman in her forties or fifties with active or convalescent COVID-19. The genes are TRBV6-2 or TRBV6-3 and TRBJ2-7, with 7 bases that match TRBD1. Specimen: peripheral blood. CDR3 loop: CASSYLGQIYEQYF. CDR3 sequence (DNA): TGTGCCAGCAGTTACCTGGGACAGATCTACGAGCAGTACTTC.